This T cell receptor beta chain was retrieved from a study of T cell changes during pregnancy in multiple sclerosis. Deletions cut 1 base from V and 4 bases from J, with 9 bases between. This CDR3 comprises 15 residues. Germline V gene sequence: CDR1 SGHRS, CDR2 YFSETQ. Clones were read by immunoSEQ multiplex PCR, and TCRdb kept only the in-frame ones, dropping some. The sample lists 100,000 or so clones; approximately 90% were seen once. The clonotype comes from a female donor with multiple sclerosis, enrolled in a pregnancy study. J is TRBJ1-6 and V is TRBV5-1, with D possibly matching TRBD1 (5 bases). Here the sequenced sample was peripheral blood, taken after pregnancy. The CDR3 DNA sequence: TGCGCCAGCAGCTTGCAGTCAGGGTATAATTCACCCCTCCACTTT. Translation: CASSLQSGYNSPLHF. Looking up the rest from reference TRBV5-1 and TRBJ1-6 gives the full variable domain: KAGVTQTPRYLIKTRGQQVTLSCSPISGHRSVSWYQQTPGQGLQFLFEYFSETQRNKGNFPGRFSGRQFSNSRSEMNVSTLELGDSALYLCASSLQSGYNSPLHFGNGTRLTVT.